The entry that follows covers one T cell receptor beta chain sequence. This specimen comes from a study of T cell responses to AZD1222 COVID-19 vaccine. The assay was immunoSEQ multiplex PCR, and TCRdb's table has in-frame clones only and misses some. The sample has around 58,000 clones, around 90% seen once; the top ten hold roughly 15%. CDR1 and CDR2 (germline): MNHEY, SMNVEV (reference sequence). J lost 6 bases, V lost 6 bases, and 4 bases had no gene match. The CDR3 is made up of 13 amino acids. The receptor's source is an adult who received the AZD1222 COVID-19 vaccine. The V and J genes are TRBV27 and TRBJ1-2, with 10 bases identical to TRBD1. Sequences were derived from peripheral blood, sampled 28 days after the second AZD1222 dose. The CDR3 nucleotides read TGTGCCAGCAGCCGACAGGGGGCGCATGGCTACACCTTC. Its protein product is CASSRQGAHGYTF.